These T cell receptor beta chains were read from a single sample in a study of T cell responses to AZD1222 COVID-19 vaccine. Sequencing used immunoSEQ multiplex PCR; TCRdb keeps in-frame clones, though not all of them. Of about 94,000 clones listed, 85% are singletons. This material consisted of peripheral blood, taken 28 days after the second AZD1222 dose. The receptor set was obtained from an adult who received the AZD1222 COVID-19 vaccine. CDR3s include the opening cysteine and the closing phenylalanine or tryptophan. Fields, in order: J gene, D gene, clone size, V gene, CDR3 protein, CDR3 DNA. D genes are given only for firm matches. Size is stated for part of the rows, as once, few or many counts, or as a class when the clone is expanded.

j_call: TRBJ2-1; d_call: TRBD2; clone_size: .; v_call: TRBV6-2/TRBV6-3; cdr3_aa: CASSYPLLAGGSNEQFF; cdr3_nt: TGTGCCAGCAGTTACCCCCTCCTAGCGGGAGGAAGCAATGAGCAGTTCTTC
j_call: TRBJ1-5; d_call: .; clone_size: .; v_call: TRBV5-1; cdr3_aa: CASSTDPNQPQHF; cdr3_nt: TGCGCCAGCAGCACGGATCCAAATCAGCCCCAGCATTTT
j_call: TRBJ2-3; d_call: .; clone_size: .; v_call: TRBV7-9; cdr3_aa: CASSPPWSDTQYF; cdr3_nt: TGTGCCAGCAGCCCGCCCTGGTCAGATACGCAGTATTTT
j_call: TRBJ2-3; d_call: TRBD2; clone_size: .; v_call: TRBV5-1; cdr3_aa: CASSLVQLAGAADTQYF; cdr3_nt: TGCGCCAGCAGCTTGGTGCAACTAGCGGGAGCTGCAGATACGCAGTATTTT
j_call: TRBJ2-7; d_call: TRBD2; clone_size: .; v_call: TRBV9; cdr3_aa: CASSLGSSGSLGEQYF; cdr3_nt: TGTGCCAGCAGCCTAGGGAGTAGCGGGAGCTTAGGCGAGCAGTACTTC
j_call: TRBJ2-1; d_call: .; clone_size: .; v_call: TRBV18; cdr3_aa: CASSPTLRNEQFF; cdr3_nt: TGTGCCAGCTCACCAACCCTACGCAATGAGCAGTTCTTC
j_call: TRBJ1-4; d_call: .; clone_size: .; v_call: TRBV9; cdr3_aa: CASSRTAHEKLFF; cdr3_nt: TGTGCCAGCAGCAGGACAGCCCATGAAAAACTGTTTTTT
j_call: TRBJ1-5; d_call: .; clone_size: .; v_call: TRBV6-2/TRBV6-3; cdr3_aa: CASSTGPNQPQHF; cdr3_nt: TGTGCCAGCAGCACCGGGCCAAATCAGCCCCAGCATTTT
j_call: TRBJ1-5; d_call: .; clone_size: .; v_call: TRBV7-2; cdr3_aa: CASSLRDQPQHF; cdr3_nt: TGTGCCAGCAGCTTACGGGATCAGCCCCAGCATTTT
j_call: TRBJ1-6; d_call: .; clone_size: .; v_call: TRBV3-1/TRBV3-2; cdr3_aa: CASSQRSQNSPLHF; cdr3_nt: TGTGCCAGCAGCCAACGCAGTCAAAATTCACCCCTCCACTTT
j_call: TRBJ2-7; d_call: .; clone_size: .; v_call: TRBV5-3; cdr3_aa: CARSHLGIREYEQYF; cdr3_nt: TGTGCCAGAAGCCACTTAGGGATACGTGAGTACGAGCAGTACTTC
j_call: TRBJ1-5; d_call: .; clone_size: .; v_call: TRBV15; cdr3_aa: CATSRGQSNQPQHF; cdr3_nt: TGTGCCACCAGCAGAGGCCAGAGCAATCAGCCCCAGCATTTT
j_call: TRBJ2-7; d_call: TRBD1; clone_size: .; v_call: TRBV5-1; cdr3_aa: CASSRDRGDEQYF; cdr3_nt: TGCGCCAGCAGTAGAGACAGGGGGGACGAGCAGTACTTC
j_call: TRBJ2-1; d_call: .; clone_size: .; v_call: TRBV3-1/TRBV3-2; cdr3_aa: CASSQGLIGNHNEQFF; cdr3_nt: TGTGCCAGCAGCCAAGGTCTAATCGGGAACCACAATGAGCAGTTCTTC
j_call: TRBJ2-7; d_call: TRBD2; clone_size: .; v_call: TRBV2; cdr3_aa: CASSITSGGPYEQYF; cdr3_nt: TGTGCCAGCAGCATTACTAGCGGCGGGCCCTACGAGCAGTACTTC
j_call: TRBJ2-3; d_call: .; clone_size: .; v_call: TRBV29-1; cdr3_aa: CSAQQTPSSTQYF; cdr3_nt: TGCAGCGCTCAACAGACTCCCTCGAGCACGCAGTATTTT
j_call: TRBJ2-3; d_call: .; clone_size: .; v_call: TRBV5-8; cdr3_aa: CASSRGPDTQYF; cdr3_nt: TGTGCCAGCAGCAGGGGACCAGATACGCAGTATTTT
j_call: TRBJ2-2; d_call: .; clone_size: .; v_call: TRBV6-6; cdr3_aa: CATKGGHDTGELFF; cdr3_nt: TGTGCCACCAAAGGGGGGCACGACACCGGGGAGCTGTTTTTT
j_call: TRBJ1-2; d_call: TRBD1; clone_size: .; v_call: TRBV6-2/TRBV6-3; cdr3_aa: CASSWTGEEYGYTF; cdr3_nt: TGTGCCAGCAGTTGGACAGGGGAAGAGTATGGCTACACCTTC
j_call: TRBJ2-4; d_call: .; clone_size: .; v_call: TRBV6-2/TRBV6-3; cdr3_aa: CASSYGAGSIAKNIQYF; cdr3_nt: TGTGCCAGCAGTTATGGGGCAGGTTCAATAGCCAAAAACATTCAGTACTTC
j_call: TRBJ1-5; d_call: .; clone_size: .; v_call: TRBV23-1; cdr3_aa: CASSQFDSKNQPQHF; cdr3_nt: TGCGCCAGCAGTCAATTTGACAGTAAAAATCAGCCCCAGCATTTT
j_call: TRBJ2-7; d_call: .; clone_size: .; v_call: TRBV9; cdr3_aa: CASSVATGGYEQYF; cdr3_nt: TGTGCCAGCAGCGTAGCGACAGGCGGGTACGAGCAGTACTTC
j_call: TRBJ1-4; d_call: TRBD1; clone_size: .; v_call: TRBV5-1; cdr3_aa: CASSPAGQPNEKLFF; cdr3_nt: TGCGCCAGCAGCCCGGCGGGACAGCCGAATGAAAAACTGTTTTTT
j_call: TRBJ2-1; d_call: .; clone_size: .; v_call: TRBV29-1; cdr3_aa: CSVVGATPNEQFF; cdr3_nt: TGCAGCGTTGTGGGCGCGACTCCCAATGAGCAGTTCTTC
j_call: TRBJ2-7; d_call: .; clone_size: .; v_call: TRBV27; cdr3_aa: CASRPSGSAYEQYF; cdr3_nt: TGTGCCAGCAGACCTTCAGGGTCCGCCTACGAGCAGTACTTC
j_call: TRBJ1-5; d_call: TRBD1; clone_size: .; v_call: TRBV2; cdr3_aa: CASSAHRGRGNQPQHF; cdr3_nt: TGTGCCAGCAGTGCCCACAGGGGACGCGGCAATCAGCCCCAGCATTTT
j_call: TRBJ2-7; d_call: .; clone_size: .; v_call: TRBV5-4; cdr3_aa: CASSLMSEQYF; cdr3_nt: TGTGCCAGCAGCTTGATGTCTGAGCAGTACTTC
j_call: TRBJ2-3; d_call: TRBD2; clone_size: .; v_call: TRBV2; cdr3_aa: CASSATSGGARDTQYF; cdr3_nt: TGTGCCAGCAGCGCGACTAGCGGGGGGGCTAGAGATACGCAGTATTTT
j_call: TRBJ2-7; d_call: .; clone_size: .; v_call: TRBV11-2; cdr3_aa: CASSFEVISEQYF; cdr3_nt: TGTGCCAGCAGCTTCGAGGTGATATCAGAGCAGTACTTC
j_call: TRBJ2-5; d_call: TRBD1; clone_size: .; v_call: TRBV5-1; cdr3_aa: CASSDSTGVETQYF; cdr3_nt: TGCGCCAGCAGCGACTCCACAGGGGTCGAGACCCAGTACTTC
j_call: TRBJ1-2; d_call: .; clone_size: .; v_call: TRBV7-9; cdr3_aa: CASSQEAGGTAYGYTF; cdr3_nt: TGTGCCAGCAGCCAAGAAGCCGGGGGGACGGCCTATGGCTACACCTTC
j_call: TRBJ2-3; d_call: .; clone_size: few; v_call: TRBV5-8; cdr3_aa: CASSLADRPTDTQYF; cdr3_nt: TGTGCCAGCAGCTTGGCCGACCGACCCACAGATACGCAGTATTTT
j_call: TRBJ1-1; d_call: .; clone_size: once; v_call: TRBV5-4; cdr3_aa: CASSLKDTGSTEAFF; cdr3_nt: TGTGCCAGCAGCTTGAAGGATACGGGTTCCACTGAAGCTTTCTTT
j_call: TRBJ1-5; d_call: .; clone_size: .; v_call: TRBV19; cdr3_aa: CASARGNQPQHF; cdr3_nt: TGTGCCAGTGCGAGGGGCAATCAGCCCCAGCATTTT
j_call: TRBJ1-5; d_call: TRBD1; clone_size: few; v_call: TRBV28; cdr3_aa: CASSFGTGHQPQHF; cdr3_nt: TGTGCCAGCAGTTTCGGGACAGGACATCAGCCCCAGCATTTT
j_call: TRBJ1-4; d_call: TRBD1; clone_size: .; v_call: TRBV10-3; cdr3_aa: CAIRDDRGNEKLFF; cdr3_nt: TGTGCCATCAGGGACGACAGGGGAAATGAAAAACTGTTTTTT
j_call: TRBJ1-2; d_call: TRBD1; clone_size: .; v_call: TRBV7-9; cdr3_aa: CASSLVGTGDGYTF; cdr3_nt: TGTGCCAGCAGCTTAGTGGGGACAGGGGATGGCTACACCTTC
j_call: TRBJ1-2; d_call: .; clone_size: .; v_call: TRBV5-6; cdr3_aa: CASSLLQRPYGYTF; cdr3_nt: TGTGCCAGCAGCTTGCTCCAGAGACCCTATGGCTACACCTTC
j_call: TRBJ1-2; d_call: TRBD1; clone_size: once; v_call: TRBV12-3/TRBV12-4; cdr3_aa: CASRTTGEGGYTF; cdr3_nt: TGTGCCAGCAGAACAACAGGGGAAGGGGGCTACACCTTC
j_call: TRBJ2-2; d_call: .; clone_size: .; v_call: TRBV18; cdr3_aa: CASSPLRGTGELFF; cdr3_nt: TGTGCCAGCTCACCACTGCGGGGCACCGGGGAGCTGTTTTTT
j_call: TRBJ2-2; d_call: .; clone_size: .; v_call: TRBV6-5; cdr3_aa: CASSYSGPLSGELFF; cdr3_nt: TGTGCCAGCAGTTACTCGGGGCCCCTCTCCGGGGAGCTGTTTTTT